This TCR beta chain was recovered during a study of blood T cell repertoires in COVID-19. Study background: Material from acute and convalescent COVID-19 was sourced from the United States, Italy and Spain. Sources were T cells, B-cell-depleted T cells, or PBMCs; the material itself was cDNA or gDNA.

This clone appeared a single time. Authors' processing steps: Amplification of reference gene primers was used by the study to estimate nucleated cell counts. Profiled with immunoSEQ multiplex PCR; TCRdb holds only in-frame clones, not every one. V and J calls and clone size are as listed in that table; D and trimming were resolved from the DNA. The table shows around 100,000 clones, with roughly 90% occurring only once. The sample was peripheral blood. This clonotype was obtained from a human donor in a cohort sampled during active COVID-19.

The DNA of the CDR3 is TGTGCCAGTACCGCAGCATGGACAGGGTATTCTGGAAACACCATATATTTT. It codes for CASTAAWTGYSGNTIYF. The chain carries TRBV19 and TRBJ1-3; 8 bases align to TRBD1. This CDR3 has 17 residues. V dropped 7 bases and J dropped 1; count of bases not matched to a gene: 12. Looked up from germline, CDR1 is LNHDA and CDR2 is SQIVND (reference sequence).